This T cell receptor beta chain was observed in a study of blood T cell repertoires in COVID-19. Study overall: Researchers got acute and convalescent COVID-19 samples from the United States, Italy and Spain.

Trimming took 3 bases from V and 4 from J, leaving 9 bases between them. CDR3 length: 13 residues. Patients at the Seattle site were enrolled during active infection and followed longitudinally. In the authors' workflow: Reference gene primer amplification gave estimated nucleated cell counts. Clones were read by immunoSEQ multiplex PCR, and TCRdb kept only the in-frame ones, dropping some. V and J calls and clone size come straight from that table; D and trimming were deduced from the DNA. This sample has 200,000 to 300,000 clones, with roughly 85% found just once. Remarks on this clone: Other DNA sequences in this specimen translate into the identical CDR3.

The rearrangement links TRBV12-3 or TRBV12-4 to TRBJ1-1; a weak D match, TRBD1 (5 bases). This receptor was identified in a man aged 50 to 60 with COVID-19, enrolled during active disease. Sequencing was carried out using peripheral blood. CDR3 sequence (DNA): TGTGCCAGCAGTTTCGGGAGGGGCACTGAAGCTTTCTTT. Residues: CASSFGRGTEAFF.